What follows describes a single T cell receptor (beta chain). The target antigen is unknown. The J segment lost 0 bases and the V segment lost 1 base, leaving 3 bases of the junction unmatched. Looked up from germline, CDR1 is GTSNPN and CDR2 is SVGIG (reference sequence). The CDR3 is 14 residues long. The sample belongs to a study of T-cell reconstitution after alpha-beta-depleted transplantation in children. Notes on the study in general: Approximately two months post-transplant, alpha-beta T cells reportedly originated from several hundred expanded graft clones. The origin of high day-60 TCRbeta diversity in some patients lay in surviving recipient T cells and thymic progenitors. One year post-transplant, T-cell counts and diversity were largely derived from T cells produced anew.

During its preparation, the TCRbeta library received unique molecular identifiers. MiXCR, run by TCRdb on the PCR reads, gives a single entry per CDR3 protein. The sample has a few hundred thousand distinct CDR3 sequences; roughly 43% are singletons. The V and J genes are TRBV30 and TRBJ2-7; the match to TRBD1 covers 7 bases. This material consisted of PBMCs, taken before TCRalphabeta/CD19-depleted stem cell transplant. The clonotype originates from a girl under 10 years old with aplastic anemia, due to receive a stem cell transplant. In DNA, the CDR3 is TGTGCCTGGAGTGCCTGGACAGGCTCCTACGAGCAGTACTTC. Encoded protein: CAWSAWTGSYEQYF.